This T cell receptor beta chain was sequenced for a study of T cells in Graves' hyperthyroidism and ophthalmopathy. Study details: Before any treatment, at initial diagnosis, peripheral blood was collected.

Overall study findings and caveats: The model forecast ophthalmopathy, anticipating it by a median approximately 6.1 months before onset.

RNA transcripts served as the template for amplifying TCR beta CDR3 regions. Initially, a first-round RT-PCR of the TCR CDR3 employed the HTBI primer set. TCRdb called the multiplex PCR reads again in MiXCR, with one record for every CDR3 protein. The top ten hold roughly 15% of the sample, which has about 350,000 distinct CDR3 sequences, 15% to 20% seen once. In this sample, this clonotype turned up many times. Its antigen is currently unknown. The source is a middle-aged woman with Graves' ophthalmopathy. Sequencing used blood.

The CDR3 loop is CSAREGSSYNSPLHF. In DNA form, the CDR3 reads TGCAGTGCTAGGGAGGGGAGCTCCTATAATTCACCCCTCCACTTT. The chain recombines TRBV20-1 with TRBJ1-6, with D maybe TRBD1 (5 bases). Trimming shortened V by 3 bases and J by 0 bases, and 9 bases separated the two germline ends. The CDR3 runs to 15 residues. Germline loops: CDR1 DFQATT, CDR2 SNEGSKA (reference sequence).